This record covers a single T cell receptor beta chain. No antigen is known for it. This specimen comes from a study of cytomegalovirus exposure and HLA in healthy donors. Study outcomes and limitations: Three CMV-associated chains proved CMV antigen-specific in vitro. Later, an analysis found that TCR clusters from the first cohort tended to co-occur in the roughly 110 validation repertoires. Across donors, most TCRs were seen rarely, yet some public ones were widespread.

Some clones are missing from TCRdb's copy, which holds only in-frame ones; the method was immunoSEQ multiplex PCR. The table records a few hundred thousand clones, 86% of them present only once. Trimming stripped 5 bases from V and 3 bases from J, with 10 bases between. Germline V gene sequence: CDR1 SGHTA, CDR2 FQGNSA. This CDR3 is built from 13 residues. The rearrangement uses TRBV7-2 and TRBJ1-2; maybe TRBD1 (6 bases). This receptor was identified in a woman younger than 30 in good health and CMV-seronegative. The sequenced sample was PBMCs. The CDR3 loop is CASSPQGDYGYTF. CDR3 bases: TGTGCCAGCAGCCCACAGGGCGACTATGGCTACACCTTC.